The clone carrying this T cell receptor (beta chain) was seen just once. The target antigen is unknown. Given a much more abundant clone one base away, this may be a read error. The CDR3 is 11 amino acids. CDR1 SGHVS and CDR2 FQNEAQ come from the germline V gene. V lost 5 bases, J lost 2 bases, and 4 bases lay in between. These data belong to a study of T cell responses to AZD1222 COVID-19 vaccine. Whole-study results and caveats: Along spike, vaccine-associated CD4 TCRs were found throughout, with dominance at 160-218 and 743-854. Regions left unmutated in variants are reportedly the target of nearly half of spike-specific TCRs.

Produced via immunoSEQ multiplex PCR; TCRdb's table is partial and in-frame only. The sample yields around 150,000 clones, around 90% seen once. The rearrangement uses TRBV7-8 and TRBJ2-7; D unresolved. This specimen consisted of peripheral blood, obtained on day 0 of AZD1222 vaccination. The TCR comes from an adult in good health. DNA of the CDR3: TGTGCCAGCAGCCTCACCTACGAGCAGTACTTC. Translation: CASSLTYEQYF.